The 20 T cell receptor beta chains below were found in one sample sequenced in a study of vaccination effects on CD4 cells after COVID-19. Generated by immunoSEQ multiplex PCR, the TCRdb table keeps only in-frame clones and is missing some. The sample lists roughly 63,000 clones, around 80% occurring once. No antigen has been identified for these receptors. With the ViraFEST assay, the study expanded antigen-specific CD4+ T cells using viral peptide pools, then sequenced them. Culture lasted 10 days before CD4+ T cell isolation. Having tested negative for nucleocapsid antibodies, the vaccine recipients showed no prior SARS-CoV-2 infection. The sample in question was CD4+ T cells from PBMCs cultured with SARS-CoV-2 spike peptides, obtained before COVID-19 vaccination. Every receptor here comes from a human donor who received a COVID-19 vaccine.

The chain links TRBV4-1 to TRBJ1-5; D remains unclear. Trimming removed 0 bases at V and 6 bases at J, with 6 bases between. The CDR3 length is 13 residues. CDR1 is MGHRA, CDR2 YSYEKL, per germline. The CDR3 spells CASSQDGSQPQHF. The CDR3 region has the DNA TGCGCCAGCAGCCAAGATGGGTCTCAGCCCCAGCATTTT.

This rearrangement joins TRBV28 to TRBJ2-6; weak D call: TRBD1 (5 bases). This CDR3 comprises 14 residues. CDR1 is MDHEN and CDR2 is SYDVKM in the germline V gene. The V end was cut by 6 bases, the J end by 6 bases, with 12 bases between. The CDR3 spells CASSPAGKANVLTF. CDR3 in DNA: TGTGCCAGCAGCCCCGCAGGGAAGGCCAACGTCCTGACTTTC.

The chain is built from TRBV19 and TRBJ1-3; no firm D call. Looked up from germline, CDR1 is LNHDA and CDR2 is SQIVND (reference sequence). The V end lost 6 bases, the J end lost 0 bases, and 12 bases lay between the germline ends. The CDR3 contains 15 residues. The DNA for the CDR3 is TGTGCCAGTAGACTGGACGGAGGCTCTGGAAACACCATATATTTT. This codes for CASRLDGGSGNTIYF.

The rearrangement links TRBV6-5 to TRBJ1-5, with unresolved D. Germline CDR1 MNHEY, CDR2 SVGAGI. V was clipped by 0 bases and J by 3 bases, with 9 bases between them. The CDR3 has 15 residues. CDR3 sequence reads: CASSYSSYPNQPQHF. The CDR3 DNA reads TGTGCCAGCAGTTACTCGAGTTATCCCAATCAGCCCCAGCATTTT.

The CDR3 DNA reads TGTGCCACCAACTTCCGGGGTACTGAAGCTTTCTTT. Its translation: CATNFRGTEAFF. This chain joins TRBV6-5 and TRBJ1-1; D is unresolved. Germline V gives CDR1 MNHEY, CDR2 SVGAGI. Trimming shortened V by 10 bases and J by 5 bases, and 14 bases separated the two germline ends. The CDR3 has 12 amino acids.

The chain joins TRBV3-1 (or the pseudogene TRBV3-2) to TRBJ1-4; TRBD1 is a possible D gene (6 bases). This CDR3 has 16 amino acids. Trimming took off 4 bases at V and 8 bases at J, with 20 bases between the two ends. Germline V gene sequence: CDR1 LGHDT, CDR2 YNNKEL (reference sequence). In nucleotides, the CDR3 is TGTGCCAGCAGCCGGGGGGCCCAGGGGTTTTGGGAAAAACTGTTTTTT. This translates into CASSRGAQGFWEKLFF.

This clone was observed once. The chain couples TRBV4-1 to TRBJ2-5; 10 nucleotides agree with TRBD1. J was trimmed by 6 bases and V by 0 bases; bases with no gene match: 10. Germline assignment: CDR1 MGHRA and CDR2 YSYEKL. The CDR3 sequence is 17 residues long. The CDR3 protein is CASSQDYATGGGKTQYF. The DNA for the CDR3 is TGCGCCAGCAGCCAAGATTACGCGACAGGGGGCGGGAAGACCCAGTACTTC.

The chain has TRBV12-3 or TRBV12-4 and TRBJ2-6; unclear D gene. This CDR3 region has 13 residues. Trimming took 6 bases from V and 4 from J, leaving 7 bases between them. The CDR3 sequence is CASRLAGANVLTF. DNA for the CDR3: TGTGCCAGCAGACTGGCGGGGGCCAACGTCCTGACTTTC.

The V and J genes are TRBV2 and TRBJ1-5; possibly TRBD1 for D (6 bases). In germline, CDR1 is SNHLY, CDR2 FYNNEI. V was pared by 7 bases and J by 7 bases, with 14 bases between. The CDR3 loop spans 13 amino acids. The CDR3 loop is CASTQGSRQPQHF. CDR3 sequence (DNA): TGTGCCAGCACACAGGGATCGCGGCAGCCCCAGCATTTT.

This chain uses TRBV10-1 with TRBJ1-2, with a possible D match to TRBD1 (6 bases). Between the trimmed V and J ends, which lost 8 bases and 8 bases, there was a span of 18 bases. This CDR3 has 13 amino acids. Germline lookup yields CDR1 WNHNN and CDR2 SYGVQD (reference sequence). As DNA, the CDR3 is TGCGCCAGCTCGCCGGACAGTCAGAGGGGCTACACCTTC. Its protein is CASSPDSQRGYTF.

The CDR3 here is CASSYGGVGNTIYF. CDR3 DNA: TGTGCCAGCAGTTACGGAGGGGTGGGAAACACCATATATTTT. The chain recombines TRBV6-5 with TRBJ1-3; D perhaps matches TRBD1 (5 bases). V lost 2 bases and J 4 bases, leaving 9 bases between the germline ends. The CDR3 consists of 14 residues. Germline V lookup: CDR1 MNHEY, CDR2 SVGAGI.

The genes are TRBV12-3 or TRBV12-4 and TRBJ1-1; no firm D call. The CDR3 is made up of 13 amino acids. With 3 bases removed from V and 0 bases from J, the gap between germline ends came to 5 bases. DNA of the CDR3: TGTGCCAGCAGTTTTAGGGTGAACACTGAAGCTTTCTTT. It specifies CASSFRVNTEAFF.

The CDR3 DNA follows: TGTGCCAGCAGCCGCCACAGGGGGGCAAACACTGAAGCTTTCTTT. It encodes CASSRHRGANTEAFF. This chain links TRBV14 with TRBJ1-1; 8 bases agree with TRBD1. Germline CDR1 reads SGHDN; CDR2 reads FVKESK. The trim removed 4 bases at V and 2 bases at J, leaving 6 bases unmatched. This CDR3 is built from 15 residues.

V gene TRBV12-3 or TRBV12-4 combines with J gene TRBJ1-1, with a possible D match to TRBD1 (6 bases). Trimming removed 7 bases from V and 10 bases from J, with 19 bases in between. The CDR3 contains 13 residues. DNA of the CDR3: TGTGCCAGCACCAACGTAGGGGGAGTATTAGCTTTCTTT. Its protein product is CASTNVGGVLAFF.

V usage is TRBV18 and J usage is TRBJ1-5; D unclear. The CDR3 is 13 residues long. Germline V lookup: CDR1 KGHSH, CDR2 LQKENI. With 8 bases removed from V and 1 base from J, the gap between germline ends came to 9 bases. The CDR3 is CASARGSNQPQHF. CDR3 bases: TGTGCCAGCGCGCGGGGAAGCAATCAGCCCCAGCATTTT.

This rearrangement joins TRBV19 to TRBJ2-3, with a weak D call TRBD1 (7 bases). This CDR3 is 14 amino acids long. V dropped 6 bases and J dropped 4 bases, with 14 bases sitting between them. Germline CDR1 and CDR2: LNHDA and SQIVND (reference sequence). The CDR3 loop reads CASRRDGTADTQYF. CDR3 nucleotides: TGTGCCAGTAGGCGGGACGGGACAGCAGATACGCAGTATTTT.

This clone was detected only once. CDR3 nucleotides: TGTGCCAGCAGTGACCGGGACAGGGGTTCCTACGAGCAGTACGTC. Protein: CASSDRDRGSYEQYV. V usage is TRBV6-2 or TRBV6-3 and J usage is TRBJ2-7; TRBD1 aligns across 10 bases. The CDR3 extends over 15 amino acids. The germline V gene has CDR1 MNHEY and CDR2 SVGEGT. V shed 5 bases, J shed 1 base, and the junction held 5 bases outside the gene matches.

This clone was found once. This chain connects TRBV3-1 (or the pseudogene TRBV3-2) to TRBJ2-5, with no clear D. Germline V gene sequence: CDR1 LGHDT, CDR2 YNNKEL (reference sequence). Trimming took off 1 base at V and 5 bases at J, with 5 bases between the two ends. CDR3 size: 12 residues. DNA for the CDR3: TGTGCCAGCAGCCAAGTTAGTGAGACCCAGTACTTC. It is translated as CASSQVSETQYF.

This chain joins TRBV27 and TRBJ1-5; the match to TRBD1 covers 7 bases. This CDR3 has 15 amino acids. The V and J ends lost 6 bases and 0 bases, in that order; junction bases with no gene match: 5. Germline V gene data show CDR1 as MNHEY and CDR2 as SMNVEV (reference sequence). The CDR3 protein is CASSPGQVSNQPQHF. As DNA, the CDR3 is TGTGCCAGCAGCCCTGGACAGGTTAGCAATCAGCCCCAGCATTTT.

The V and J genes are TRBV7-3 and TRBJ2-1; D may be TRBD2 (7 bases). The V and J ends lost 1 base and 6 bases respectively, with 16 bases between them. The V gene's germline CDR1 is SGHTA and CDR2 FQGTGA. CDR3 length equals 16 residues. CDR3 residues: CASSLRAGAQGNEQFF. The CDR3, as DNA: TGTGCCAGCAGCTTAAGGGCGGGGGCCCAGGGCAATGAGCAGTTCTTC.